The source of this T cell receptor (beta chain) is a study of cytomegalovirus exposure and HLA in healthy donors. The PCR ran on 60 Vbeta and 13 Jbeta primers. Profiling relied on immunoSEQ multiplex PCR, and the TCRdb table lists in-frame clones only, not all of them. The data show under 250,000 clones, roughly 79% seen once. Losses at the gene ends were 6 bases for V and 0 bases for J; bases not matched to a gene: 4. CDR1 and CDR2 (germline): LNHDA, SQIVND (reference sequence). There are 15 residues in the CDR3. This clone was counted once. This chain uses TRBV19 with TRBJ2-1; 8 bases map to TRBD1. This TCR was sampled from a young man in good health and CMV-seronegative. The sequencing input was PBMCs. CDR3 DNA sequence: TGTGCCAGTAGAAAAGGGACAGGCTCCTACAATGAGCAGTTCTTC. Its protein product is CASRKGTGSYNEQFF.